The next 4 T cell receptor beta chains were all read from a single sample in a study of Ad26.COV2.S vaccination and SARS-CoV-2 variants. Using immunoSEQ multiplex PCR, the repertoire was profiled, and TCRdb retains in-frame clones only, with some absent. The table has around 100,000 clones, over 70% seen once. This sample comprised peripheral blood, obtained after recovery from COVID-19. The origin of the receptors is a human donor who had recovered from COVID-19.

This clone was detected once. V gene TRBV3-1 (or the pseudogene TRBV3-2) combines with J gene TRBJ1-5, with TRBD1 matching over 7 bases. Germline loops: CDR1 LGHDT, CDR2 YNNKEL (reference sequence). The CDR3 is made up of 19 amino acids. V gave up 3 bases and J gave up 0 bases; unmatched junction bases: 14. CDR3 coding DNA: TGTGCCAGCAGCCAGCCCCGGGACAGTAAATTTTATAGCAATCAGCCCCAGCATTTT. It is translated as CASSQPRDSKFYSNQPQHF.

V and J are TRBV30 and TRBJ2-5; possible D gene TRBD2, 7 bases. Germline V gene sequence: CDR1 GTSNPN, CDR2 SVGIG (reference sequence). The CDR3 totals 14 residues. Trimming took 7 bases from V and 0 from J, leaving 15 bases between them. The CDR3 DNA reads as TGTGCCTCCTGGGGAGGGGGACACCAAGAGACCCAGTACTTC. Its translation is CASWGGGHQETQYF. Variable domain in full (rest from reference TRBV30 and TRBJ2-5): SQTIHQWPATLVQPVGSPLSLECTVEGTSNPNLYWYRQAAGRGLQLLFYSVGIGQISSEVPQNLSASRPQDRQFILSSKKLLLSDSGFYLCASWGGGHQETQYFGPGTRLLVL.

V gene TRBV28 combines with J gene TRBJ2-1; TRBD1 might be the D (6 bases). Germline assignment: CDR1 MDHEN and CDR2 SYDVKM. There are 15 residues in the CDR3. Between the trimmed V and J ends, which lost 6 bases and 6 bases, there was a span of 18 bases. In nucleotides, the CDR3 is TGTGCCAGCAGCCCCCGACAGGTCCCGGCCAATGAGCAGTTCTTC. It codes for CASSPRQVPANEQFF.

The J gene is TRBJ2-7, the V gene TRBV10-1, with no clear D. V lost 8 bases to trimming and J lost 2 bases, with 13 bases between them. The CDR3 extends over 13 amino acids. CDR1 and CDR2 (germline): WNHNN, SYGVQD (reference sequence). The CDR3 sequence: CASGGLLTYEQYF. As DNA, the CDR3 is TGCGCCAGCGGCGGCCTGTTGACCTACGAGCAGTACTTC.